This entry lists 8 T cell receptor beta chains sequenced from one sample in a study of cytomegalovirus exposure and HLA in healthy donors. PCR amplification relied on 60 Vbeta primers (plus 13 Jbeta primers). Sequencing was performed with immunoSEQ multiplex PCR; in TCRdb, only in-frame clones are kept and a portion is missing. The table shows 100,000 to 120,000 clones, with less than 85% occurring only once. Sequencing was done on a sample of PBMCs. The receptors shown here come from a man younger than 45 in good health and CMV-seropositive.

This clone showed up just a few times. This chain joins TRBV6-5 and TRBJ2-5; 8 bases fit TRBD2. Losses at the gene ends were 0 bases for V and 5 bases for J; bases not matched to a gene: 8. Germline V gives CDR1 MNHEY, CDR2 SVGAGI. The CDR3 is 16 residues long. The DNA of the CDR3 is TGTGCCAGCAGTTACTCGACGGGGGGGCCTTTGGAGACCCAGTACTTC. Translated, it gives CASSYSTGGPLETQYF.

The chain carries TRBV18 and TRBJ2-7, with D perhaps matching TRBD1 (7 bases). The V gene's germline CDR1 is KGHSH and CDR2 LQKENI. CDR3 length: 15 amino acids. V gave up 3 bases and J gave up 0 bases, with 12 bases separating them. CDR3 in amino acids: CASSPEGALSYEQYF. In nucleotides, the CDR3 is TGTGCCAGCTCACCGGAGGGGGCCCTCTCCTACGAGCAGTACTTC. Based on the CDR3 plus reference TRBV18 and TRBJ2-7, the full variable domain is NAGVMQNPRHLVRRRGQEARLRCSPMKGHSHVYWYRQLPEEGLKFMVYLQKENIIDESGMPKERFSAEFPKEGPSILRIQQVVRGDSAAYFCASSPEGALSYEQYFGPGTRLTVT.

The chain uses TRBV6-5 and TRBJ2-2; TRBD1 aligns across 7 bases. The junction had 3 bases not matched to a gene; V was cut back by 0 bases and J by 2 bases. Germline lookup yields CDR1 MNHEY and CDR2 SVGAGI. The CDR3 sequence is 16 residues long. The DNA for the CDR3 is TGTGCCAGCAGTTACTCTCCAGGGGGAAACACCGGGGAGCTGTTTTTT. Its protein product is CASSYSPGGNTGELFF.

The chain links TRBV28 to TRBJ1-5; weak D call: TRBD1 (6 bases). V lost 3 bases and J lost 0, with 12 bases in between. This CDR3 spans 16 amino acids. Per the germline V gene, CDR1 is MDHEN and CDR2 is SYDVKM. CDR3 region: CASSFTGFTSNQPQHF. In nucleotides, the CDR3 is TGTGCCAGCAGTTTTACAGGGTTTACTAGCAATCAGCCCCAGCATTTT.

The CDR3 bases are TGTGCCAGCAGCACTCAAGCGGGGGGGGGCACCGGGGAGCTGTTTTTT. This translates into CASSTQAGGGTGELFF. The chain recombines TRBV9 with TRBJ2-2; 10 bases map to TRBD2. Germline V gene lookup returns CDR1 SGDLS and CDR2 YYNGEE. The CDR3 is 16 residues long. Trimming took 4 bases from V and 4 from J; bases not matched to a gene: 7.

J is TRBJ2-1 and V is TRBV7-9; tentative D call: TRBD2 (6 bases). CDR3 size: 16 residues. Trimming removed 5 bases at V and 9 bases at J, with 23 bases between. Germline CDR1 SEHNR, CDR2 FQNEAQ (reference sequence). CDR3 region: CASSTLGGSYSGEQFF. The CDR3 DNA reads as TGTGCCAGCAGCACCTTGGGGGGATCCTATAGTGGTGAGCAGTTCTTC.

The genes are TRBV7-2 and TRBJ2-5, with 14 bases matching TRBD2. The CDR3 is 15 residues long. Germline V gene sequence: CDR1 SGHTA, CDR2 FQGNSA. Trimming at V came to 4 bases and at J to 5 bases, leaving 3 bases not matched to a gene. Here the CDR3 DNA reads TGTGCCAGCAGCTCGACTAGCGGGGGGGCGGAGACCCAGTACTTC. It yields the protein CASSSTSGGAETQYF.

The chain carries TRBV7-9 and TRBJ1-3; D may be TRBD1 (5 bases). The germline V gene encodes CDR1 SEHNR and CDR2 FQNEAQ (reference sequence). The CDR3 is 16 residues long. The V and J ends lost 5 bases and 0 bases respectively, with 14 bases between them. The CDR3 DNA is TGTGCCAGCAGCCCAGCGACAGCTACCTCTGGAAACACCATATATTTT. This translates into CASSPATATSGNTIYF.